This T cell receptor (beta chain) was captured in a study of molecular identifiers for immune sequencing clone quantification (dated by TCRdb to the late 2010s). Turning to the overall study: For a replicate experiment, RNA from roughly 18,000 or 92,000 naive CD8 T cells was divided into five aliquots, of which four were sequenced. This methods study benchmarked molecular-identifier clustering-based TCR repertoire sequencing (MIDCIRS) and TCR RNA copy counting, using CD8 T cells to do so. Study-wide findings and limitations: In CMV-specific effector cells, clones with more than 20 RNA copies contained over 98% of molecules, whereas in naive cells such clones contained under 1% of molecules. When barcode sub-clustering was omitted, TCR diversity was inflated by chimeric consensus sequences, with chimeras reaching as high as 47%. Modeling gave about three recovered TCR RNA copies per cell versus 8 to 10 by digital PCR, implying about 30% capture efficiency. The naive libraries included spiked-in Jurkat TCR RNA (fewer than eleven copies' worth), and this RNA is not part of the donor repertoire. Spiked-in Jurkat TCR RNA equal to a single cell's worth was reported to be detectable even within 1,200,000 naive CD8 T cells. The sizes of highly expanded clones could end up underestimated when identical TCR molecules share a barcode.

CDR1 and CDR2 are read off the germline V gene (reference sequence) as GTSNPN and SVGIG. The CDR3 sequence holds 14 residues, the cysteine and phenylalanine included. Kept here is only the CDR3 DNA, which spans 42 bases and is read in frame from base 1. Trimming removed 0 bases from V and 2 bases from J, leaving 11 bases between the germline ends. Libraries of naive CD8 T cells were built from anywhere between roughly 19,000 and 1,000,000 sorted cells, with 10%, 30% or 50% of the purified RNA used. Naive CD8 T cells were FACS-sorted as CD8+CD4-CCR7+CD45RA+ on a BD FACSAria II into RLT Plus buffer. Roughly ten TCR copies' worth of Jurkat RNA were spiked into about 20,000-1,100,000 naive CD8 T cell samples to test detection sensitivity. Enrichment of CD8 T cells was done with RosetteSep CD8+ T Cell Enrichment Cocktail plus Ficoll-Paque, and ACK red cell lysis came afterward. Library prep was done by PCR. For sequencing, an Illumina HiSeq 4000 was employed. Bulk TCR libraries were made following a previously described method, with the TCR primers given in Table S5. Purification of total RNA was performed with the Qiagen AllPrep DNA/RNA kit. Reads from multiple sequencing runs of the same library were pooled before analysis. Under the source paper's analysis protocol: Reads were retained only if the reads had an exact TCR constant sequence, and the retained reads were trimmed to 150 nt and grouped according to their 12-nt molecular barcodes. Reads within each barcode group were sub-clustered using a 15% Levenshtein threshold, and quality-weighted consensus sequences were constructed for each RNA molecule. Non-functional sequences were excluded, and lower-count sequences lying one edit away from another sequence were also excluded. On the basis of fitting two negative binomial distributions, barcode sub-clusters with fewer than 20% of the maximum read count were discarded. The public reads were reprocessed in TCRdb via fastp at Q25 and MiXCR, keeping in-frame beta chains. Under each unique CDR3 protein, matching rows form one entry showing the most common genes and DNA. The V and J calls reflect TCRdb's pipeline rather than the authors' work. The sample table holds approximately 90,000 distinct CDR3 sequences, of which approximately 22% were seen once. Approximately 1% of the sample goes to the ten largest clones.

This clonotype was counted many times. There is no known antigen for this receptor. No base quality values were provided; no much bigger clone lies one nucleotide off. The origin of this receptor is a human donor in good health. Some libraries in this study had Jurkat cell RNA spiked in. The sequence is built from TRBV30 and TRBJ2-7; TRBD1 could be the D gene, as 5 bases match. The sequenced sample consisted of naive CD8+ T cells from blood, with Jurkat cell RNA spiked in. The cell subset or site label of this sample denotes: FACS-sorted CD8+CD4-CCR7+CD45RA+ naive T cells. The CDR3 here reads CAWSVGASPYEQYF. The nucleotides are TGTGCCTGGAGTGTAGGGGCCTCACCCTACGAGCAGTACTTC.